This T cell receptor beta chain stems from a study of cytomegalovirus exposure and HLA in healthy donors. Trimming removed 1 base from V and 3 bases from J, with 12 bases in between. Germline CDR1 SGHRS, CDR2 YFSETQ. The CDR3 totals 15 residues. The primer mix had 60 Vbeta and 13 Jbeta primers. Sequenced by immunoSEQ multiplex PCR; TCRdb stores in-frame clones only, minus some. The data show 120,000 or so clones, 70% to 85% seen once. Sample: PBMCs. The rearrangement joins TRBV5-1 to TRBJ2-3; possible D gene TRBD2, 6 bases. This clonotype originated in a man aged 25 to 40 in good health and CMV-seropositive. CDR3 nucleotide sequence: TGCGCCAGCAGCTTGCGGAGGGCGGAGACAGATACGCAGTATTTT. Translation: CASSLRRAETDTQYF.